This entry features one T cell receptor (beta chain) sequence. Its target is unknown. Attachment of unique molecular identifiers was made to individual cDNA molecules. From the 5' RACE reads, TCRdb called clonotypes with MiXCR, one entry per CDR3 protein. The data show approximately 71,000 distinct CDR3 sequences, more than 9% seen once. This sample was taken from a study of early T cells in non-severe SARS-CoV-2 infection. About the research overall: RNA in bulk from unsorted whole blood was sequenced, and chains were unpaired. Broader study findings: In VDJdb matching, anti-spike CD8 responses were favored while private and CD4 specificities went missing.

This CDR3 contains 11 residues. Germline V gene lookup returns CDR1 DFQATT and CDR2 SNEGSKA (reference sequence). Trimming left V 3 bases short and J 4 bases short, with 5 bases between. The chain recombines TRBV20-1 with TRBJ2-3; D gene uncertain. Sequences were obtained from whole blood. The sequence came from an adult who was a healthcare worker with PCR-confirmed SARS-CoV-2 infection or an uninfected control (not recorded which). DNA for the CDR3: TGCAGTGCTAGCATGGCAGATACGCAGTATTTT. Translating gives CSASMADTQYF.